This paragraph covers one T cell receptor beta chain sequence. CDR1 and CDR2 from the germline V gene are KGHSH and LQKENI. After removal of 3 bases from V and 8 bases from J, the junction contained 7 bases not matched to a gene. This CDR3 is built from 14 residues. The assay was immunoSEQ multiplex PCR, and TCRdb's table has in-frame clones only and misses some. The repertoire consists of fewer than 250,000 clones, with more than 75% occurring once and the leading ten covering more than 2%. These data come from a study of blood T cell repertoires in COVID-19. Across the whole study: The analysed material was cDNA or gDNA that came from T cells, B-cell-depleted T cells, or PBMCs.

The V gene is TRBV18, the J gene TRBJ1-3; the match to TRBD1 covers 7 bases. This receptor was obtained from a woman between 45 and 60 years old who had recovered from COVID-19. Sequences were obtained from PBMCs or T cells enriched from blood (not recorded which). CDR3 sequence reads: CASSPRQGGDTIYF. In DNA, the CDR3 is TGTGCCAGCTCACCCCGACAGGGCGGAGACACCATATATTTT. Looking up the rest from reference TRBV18 and TRBJ1-3 gives the full variable domain: NAGVMQNPRHLVRRRGQEARLRCSPMKGHSHVYWYRQLPEEGLKFMVYLQKENIIDESGMPKERFSAEFPKEGPSILRIQQVVRGDSAAYFCASSPRQGGDTIYFGEGSWLTVV.